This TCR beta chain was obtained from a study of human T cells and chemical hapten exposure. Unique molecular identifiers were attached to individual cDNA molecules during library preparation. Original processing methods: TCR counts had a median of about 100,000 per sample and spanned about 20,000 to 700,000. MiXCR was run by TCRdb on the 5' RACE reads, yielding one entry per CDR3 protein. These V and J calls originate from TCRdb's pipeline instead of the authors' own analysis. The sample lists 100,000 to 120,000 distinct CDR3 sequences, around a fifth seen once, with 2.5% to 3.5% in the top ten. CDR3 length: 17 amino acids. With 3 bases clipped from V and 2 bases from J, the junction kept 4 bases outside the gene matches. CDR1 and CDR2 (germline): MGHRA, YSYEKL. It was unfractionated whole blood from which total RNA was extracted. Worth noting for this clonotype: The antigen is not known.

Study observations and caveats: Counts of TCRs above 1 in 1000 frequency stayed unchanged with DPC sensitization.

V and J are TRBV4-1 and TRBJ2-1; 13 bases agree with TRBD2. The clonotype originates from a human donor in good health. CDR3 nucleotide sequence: TGCGCCAGCAGCCAGGGGACTAGCGGGACTCCCTACAATGAGCAGTTCTTC. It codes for CASSQGTSGTPYNEQFF.